The 15 T cell receptor delta chains below all came from one sample that was sequenced in a study of gamma-delta chains in newborns, infants, children. TCRdb re-called the reads with CATT. Here the sample spans roughly 2,000 delta-chain clones, approximately 7% being singletons. The sequenced sample was blood. These receptors all stem from a child who was a newborn, infant or young child, either healthy, febrile or measles-vaccinated (not recorded which).

This clone was recorded a few times. The chain has TRDV2 and TRDJ1; TRDD3 might be the D (6 bases). Germline values: CDR1 GEAIGNYY, CDR2 EKD. This CDR3 is 12 amino acids long. V shed 9 bases and J shed 8 bases, with 18 bases lying between them. This CDR3 reads CAGLGGGKKLIF. CDR3 sequence (DNA): TGTGCCGGTTTAGGGGGAGGTAAAAAACTCATCTTT.

As for this clone: Since a much larger clone is just one base distant, this may be a read error. This CDR3 is also generated by other DNA sequences in the sample. The chain recombines TRDV2 with TRDJ2; 12 nucleotides line up with TRDD3. Germline-derived CDR1 and CDR2 are GEAIGNYY and EKD. The CDR3 runs 17 residues. The CDR3 reads CACDSLGDTGLTAQLFF. Here the CDR3 DNA reads TGTGCCTGTGATTCACTGGGGGATACAGGTTTGACGGCACAACTCTTCTTT.

As concerns this clone: Only one base separates this from a far larger clonotype, so it likely reflects a read error. This chain links TRDV2 with TRDJ3; 7 positions agree with TRDD3. The length of the CDR3 is 19 residues. CDR1 GEAIGNYY and CDR2 EKD come from the germline V gene. CDR3 protein: CAWDTVSGDSSWDTRQMFF. The DNA for the CDR3 is TGTGCCTGGGACACCGTATCCGGGGATAGCTCCTGGGACACCCGACAGATGTTTTTC.

Concerning this clone: With a much larger clone just one base away, this may be a read error. Other DNA sequences in this sample translate to the same CDR3. CDR3 nucleotide sequence: TGTGCTCTTGGGGTGGCCCCCCTTCCCTGGCTGGGGGACACCGATAAACTCATCTTT. This encodes CALGVAPLPWLGDTDKLIF. The chain joins TRDV1 to TRDJ1; D might be TRDD3 (7 bases). V shed 4 bases and J shed 0 bases, with 24 bases lying between them. Germline values: CDR1 TSWWSYY, CDR2 QGS. The CDR3 sequence is 19 residues long.

This clone was observed a handful of times. A far larger clone is a single base away, which makes a read error likely. The same CDR3 also results from other DNA sequences found in this sample. CDR3 in DNA: TGTGCTCTTGGGGAACCTTGGGACGGGGGGCCCAACTACTGGGGGATTCCCACCGATAAACTCATCTTC. Translating it yields CALGEPWDGGPNYWGIPTDKLIF. The chain carries TRDV1 and TRDJ1; 10 bases map to TRDD3. CDR1 TSWWSYY and CDR2 QGS come from the germline V gene. This CDR3 comprises 23 residues.

This clone was counted a few times. A far larger clone differs by one base, so this is likely a read error. The genes are TRDV1 and TRDJ1; 9 positions match TRDD3. CDR1 is TSWWSYY and CDR2 is QGS in the germline V gene. The CDR3 length is 24 residues. The CDR3 protein is CAIGGLRPCLILGDANQCTDKLIF. The CDR3 nucleotides read TGTGCTATTGGGGGTCTACGCCCATGCCTCATACTGGGGGACGCAAACCAGTGCACCGATAAACTCATCTTT.

This clone was found a few times. The chain uses TRDV2 and TRDJ1; a weak D match, TRDD3 (6 bases). Trimming cost V 3 bases and J 0 bases, with 10 bases left between them. The CDR3 length is 14 residues. Germline V gives CDR1 GEAIGNYY, CDR2 EKD. The CDR3 protein is CACDEVGDTDKLIF. The CDR3 DNA reads TGTGCCTGTGACGAGGTGGGGGACACCGATAAACTCATCTTT.

This clone was counted a few times. Translating this DNA gives a protein that differs at residue 6 from the TCRdb one, which belongs to a much larger clone; a read error is likely, and the protein shown is this translation. This sequence joins TRDV2 and TRDJ1; TRDD3 might be the D (6 bases). This CDR3 contains 20 residues. V was clipped by 4 bases and J by 8 bases, with 37 bases between them. CDR1 and CDR2 from the germline V gene are GEAIGNYY and EKD. The chain's CDR3 is CACDPPPRGTDSQYAAKLIF. The DNA for the CDR3 is TGTGCCTGTGATCCCCCTCCTAGGGGGACTGACAGCCAATACGCCGCCAAACTCATCTTT.

A remark on this clone: It differs at one base from a far larger clone, so likely a read error. The CDR3 DNA reads TGTGCCTGTGACACCCGTCGTTACGAAGGTGAACTCATCTTT. Amino acids: CACDTRRYEGELIF. J is TRDJ1 and V is TRDV2; D call uncertain. V was cut by 0 bases and J by 9 bases, with 16 bases left in between. The CDR3 loop spans 14 amino acids. The germline gives CDR1 GEAIGNYY, CDR2 EKD.

This clone was detected a few times. Germline is not matched at one junction end, which may reflect a read error. The rearrangement uses TRDV2 and TRDJ2; 10 bases fit TRDD3. The germline V gene has CDR1 GEAIGNYY and CDR2 EKD. The CDR3 length is 15 residues. The CDR3 sequence is CACDPLGDRTVQLFF. The CDR3 DNA reads TGTGCCTGTGATCCTCTGGGGGATAGGACAGTACAACTCTTCTTT.

This clone was observed a few times. The TCRdb protein, from a much larger clone, departs from this DNA's translation at residue 8, likely by read error; the protein shown derives from the DNA. This rearrangement joins TRDV2 to TRDJ2; D gene ambiguous. The CDR3 covers 17 residues. From germline, CDR1 is GEAIGNYY and CDR2 EKD. V was pared by 3 bases and J by 4 bases, with 20 bases between. The DNA for the CDR3 is TGTGCCTGTGACTCACTACTGAGGGCTCCTCCGACAGCACAACTCTTCTTT. It codes for CACDSLLRAPPTAQLFF.

Worth noting for this clone: Additional DNA sequences in this sample encode the identical CDR3. The chain joins TRDV2 to TRDJ1; 10 nucleotides agree with TRDD3. This CDR3 spans 17 amino acids. J was trimmed by 3 bases and V by 3 bases; bases with no gene match: 12. CDR1 and CDR2 from the germline V gene are GEAIGNYY and EKD. The CDR3 protein is CACDSRTGGCVSDKLIF. Written as DNA, the CDR3 is TGTGCCTGTGACTCAAGGACTGGGGGATGCGTATCCGATAAACTCATCTTT.

Only a few counts were recorded for this clone. This may be a read error: a much more frequent sequence differs by one nucleotide. J is TRDJ3 and V is TRDV2, with TRDD3 matching over 8 bases. CDR1 and CDR2 (germline): GEAIGNYY, EKD. The CDR3 is 20 residues long. This chain's CDR3 is CACDAVGGGSRGWGTRQMFF. Here the CDR3 DNA reads TGTGCCTGTGACGCCGTCGGTGGGGGATCCCGCGGCTGGGGCACCCGACAGATGTTTTTC.

This clone came up a few times. Since a much larger clone is just one base distant, this may be a read error. The CDR3 region has the DNA TGTGCCTGTGACGTACTGGGGGATACGCGCTCCTGGGACACCCGAAAGATGTTTTTC. It is translated as CACDVLGDTRSWDTRKMFF. This rearrangement joins TRDV2 to TRDJ3, with TRDD3 matching over 13 bases. The CDR3 consists of 19 residues. In germline, CDR1 is GEAIGNYY, CDR2 EKD.

This clone has just a few counts. This may stem from a read error, because a much larger clone lies one nucleotide away. The chain uses TRDV2 and TRDJ3; tentative D call: TRDD3 (5 bases). Germline V CDR1 and CDR2: GEAIGNYY, EKD. The CDR3 is made up of 19 amino acids. Trimming took off 0 bases at V and 3 bases at J, with 17 bases between the two ends. The CDR3 here is CACDTVGGVGDWDTRQMFF. CDR3 DNA sequence: TGTGCCTGTGACACCGTAGGCGGGGTCGGGGACTGGGACACCCGACAGATGTTTTTC.